A single sample is the source of the 23 T cell receptor beta chains below, sequenced in a study of vaccination and CD4 T cells after COVID-19. The Oncomine TCR Beta short-read assay was what sequenced the DNA obtained from cultured CD4+ T cells. One entry per CDR3 protein results from TCRdb running MiXCR on the PCR reads. The sample holds 8,000 or so distinct CDR3 sequences, roughly 19% seen once. Stated treatment: roughly 11-day PBMC culture with coronavirus spike peptide pools or control peptides (ViraFEST assay). Their cognate antigens are unknown. Sequencing used CD4+ T cells from blood, cultured in vitro, obtained after SARS-CoV-2 vaccination. Receptors were obtained from a human donor who had recovered from COVID-19.

The chain joins TRBV5-1 to TRBJ1-2; D is undetermined. The V end was cut by 4 bases, the J end by 9 bases, with 19 bases between. The germline CDR1 and CDR2 sequences are SGHRS and YFSETQ. This CDR3 has 14 residues. CDR3 sequence reads: CASSPPGSFRSYTF. The CDR3 DNA reads TGCGCCAGCAGCCCACCAGGCAGTTTCCGTAGCTACACCTTC.

At least ten counts were recorded for this clonotype. V usage is TRBV28 and J usage is TRBJ1-6, with 9 bases aligning to TRBD1. Germline V gene sequence: CDR1 MDHEN, CDR2 SYDVKM. The CDR3 spans 14 residues. After removal of 6 bases from V and 6 bases from J, the junction contained 3 bases not matched to a gene. The CDR3 reads CASRGQGSNSPLHF. CDR3 nucleotide sequence: TGTGCCAGCAGGGGACAGGGAAGTAATTCACCCCTCCACTTT.

With respect to this clonotype: Possible read error: a much larger clone is one base away. This chain uses TRBV6-1 with TRBJ1-2; TRBD1 aligns across 11 bases. The CDR3 spans 15 residues. CDR1 MNHNS and CDR2 SASEGT come from the germline V gene. CDR3 loop: CASSERTGGHYDYTF. CDR3 in DNA: TGTGCCAGCAGTGAGAGGACAGGGGGCCACTATGACTACACCTTC.

By share of the sample, this clonotype is medium-sized. The chain uses TRBV20-1 and TRBJ2-5, with D possibly TRBD1 on 5 matching bases. The CDR3 covers 14 residues. The ends were cut back, 1 base at V and 5 bases at J, with 14 bases in the middle. From germline, CDR1 is DFQATT and CDR2 SNEGSKA (reference sequence). CDR3 protein: CSARGGRVGETQYF. The CDR3 bases are TGCAGTGCTAGAGGAGGCAGGGTGGGGGAGACCCAGTACTTC.

This clonotype is categorized as medium-sized. The chain uses TRBV28 and TRBJ1-6; D gene unclear. Looked up from germline, CDR1 is MDHEN and CDR2 is SYDVKM. Trimming shortened V by 2 bases and J by 7 bases, and 12 bases separated the two germline ends. The length of the CDR3 is 15 residues. The CDR3 DNA follows: TGTGCCAGCAGTTTAGTGGTCCCACCGAATTCACCCCTCCACTTT. Residues: CASSLVVPPNSPLHF.

This clonotype came up a few times. J is TRBJ2-3 and V is TRBV28; D is ambiguous. With 3 bases removed from V and 2 bases from J, the gap between germline ends came to 15 bases. This CDR3 is 16 amino acids long. The germline CDR1 and CDR2 sequences are MDHEN and SYDVKM. The CDR3 nucleotides are TGTGCCAGCAGTTTGGCTAGGGAAGGGCTCACAGATACGCAGTATTTT. Its protein is CASSLAREGLTDTQYF. Full variable domain (missing parts from reference TRBV28 and TRBJ2-3): DVKVTQSSRYLVKRTGEKVFLECVQDMDHENMFWYRQDPGLGLRLIYFSYDVKMKEKGDIPEGYSVSREKKERFSLILESASTNQTSMYLCASSLAREGLTDTQYFGPGTRLTVL.

This clonotype was seen ten or more times. This rearrangement joins TRBV6-4 to TRBJ1-6; D possibly corresponds to TRBD1 (5 bases). Between the trimmed V and J ends, which lost 4 bases and 5 bases, there was a span of 6 bases. This CDR3 has 13 residues. Germline CDR1 is MRHNA and CDR2 is SNTAGT. The DNA for the CDR3 is TGTGCCAGCAGTGCAGGGAATAATTCACCCCTCCACTTT. It specifies CASSAGNNSPLHF.

This clonotype was seen a few times. This CDR3 is CASAGTGGDYGYTF. The DNA for the CDR3 is TGTGCCAGCGCTGGGACAGGGGGCGACTATGGCTACACCTTC. V usage is TRBV2 and J usage is TRBJ1-2; 12 nucleotides match TRBD1. With V trimmed by 8 bases and J by 3 bases, 4 bases remained unmatched. Germline assignment: CDR1 SNHLY and CDR2 FYNNEI. This CDR3 has 14 residues.

This clonotype is medium-sized (0.01 to 0.1%) by share. This CDR3 reads CATSRDTQGSYTF. The CDR3 DNA follows: TGTGCCACCAGCAGAGATACCCAGGGGAGCTACACCTTC. The rearrangement uses TRBV15 and TRBJ1-2, with D perhaps matching TRBD1 (6 bases). Between the trimmed V and J ends, which lost 0 bases and 9 bases, there was a span of 11 bases. This CDR3 is built from 13 residues. Germline V gene data show CDR1 as LNHNV and CDR2 as YYDKDF (reference sequence).

This clonotype has more than one count but fewer than ten. The V call is TRBV28, the J call TRBJ2-2; the D call may be TRBD1 or TRBD2 (5 bases each). V was cut by 6 bases and J by 1 base, with 12 bases left in between. Germline V gene lookup returns CDR1 MDHEN and CDR2 SYDVKM. The CDR3 is 15 amino acids. CDR3 loop: CASRAGTVNTGELFF. The CDR3 DNA follows: TGTGCCAGCAGGGCCGGGACGGTGAACACCGGGGAGCTGTTTTTT. The entire variable domain, with the rest obtained from reference TRBV28 and TRBJ2-2, is as follows: DVKVTQSSRYLVKRTGEKVFLECVQDMDHENMFWYRQDPGLGLRLIYFSYDVKMKEKGDIPEGYSVSREKKERFSLILESASTNQTSMYLCASRAGTVNTGELFFGEGSRLTVL.

There are a few counts of this clonotype. Relative to the germline gene, one junction end is altered; a read error may explain this. The V and J genes are TRBV29-1 and TRBJ2-7; 7 bases fit TRBD2. Germline V CDR1 and CDR2: SQVTM, ANQGSEA. The CDR3 sequence is 11 residues long. The CDR3 spells CSVGEGYGQYF. The CDR3 region has the DNA TGCAGCGTTGGGGAGGGTTACGGGCAGTACTTC.

This chain joins TRBV12-5 and TRBJ2-3; D remains unclear. Germline CDR1 reads LGHNT; CDR2 reads FRNRAP. The V gene lost 4 bases and the J gene lost 0 bases, with 2 bases spanning the gap. The CDR3 has 12 residues. CDR3 sequence (DNA): TGTGCTAGTGGTTCAAGCACAGATACGCAGTATTTT. Protein sequence: CASGSSTDTQYF.

The table lists this clonotype with a count of one. This chain joins TRBV11-3 and TRBJ1-1; TRBD1 agrees at 7 bases. The CDR3 has 14 amino acids. CDR1 and CDR2 (germline): SGHNT, YENEEA. V was clipped by 7 bases and J by 3 bases; unmatched bases: 8. The CDR3 reads CASKEGALDTEAFF. The CDR3 DNA reads TGTGCCAGCAAAGAGGGGGCCCTGGACACTGAAGCTTTCTTT.

This clonotype has just a few counts. The rearrangement links TRBV6-1 to TRBJ2-7, with TRBD2 as a possible D gene (6 bases). Deletions cut 6 bases from V and 3 bases from J, with 24 bases between. Germline-derived CDR1 and CDR2 are MNHNS and SASEGT. The CDR3 is 17 residues long. The CDR3 protein is CASRPHRSGSADYEQYF. DNA of the CDR3: TGTGCCAGCAGACCCCACCGATCCGGGAGCGCGGACTACGAGCAGTACTTC.

Judged by abundance, this clonotype is medium-sized (0.01 to 0.1%). The chain carries TRBV7-9 and TRBJ1-5; D uncertain. V lost 1 base and J 1 base, leaving 5 bases between the germline ends. This CDR3 has 14 amino acids. The germline V gene has CDR1 SEHNR and CDR2 FQNEAQ (reference sequence). For the CDR3, the DNA is TGTGCCAGCAGCTTAGGGGCGAGCAATCAGCCCCAGCATTTT. This encodes CASSLGASNQPQHF.

This clonotype was counted between two and nine times. The chain carries TRBV28 and TRBJ1-1; 7 bases fit TRBD1. With V trimmed by 2 bases and J by 5 bases, 17 bases remained unmatched. Germline lookup yields CDR1 MDHEN and CDR2 SYDVKM. The CDR3 runs 18 residues. CDR3 amino acids: CASSLGVSGRGLFTEAFF. The CDR3, as DNA: TGTGCCAGCAGTTTAGGAGTGTCCGGCAGGGGGTTGTTTACTGAAGCTTTCTTT. The full variable domain, rest sourced from reference TRBV28 and TRBJ1-1, is DVKVTQSSRYLVKRTGEKVFLECVQDMDHENMFWYRQDPGLGLRLIYFSYDVKMKEKGDIPEGYSVSREKKERFSLILESASTNQTSMYLCASSLGVSGRGLFTEAFFGQGTRLTVV.

In its sample, this clonotype was seen once. This clone may be a read error of a much larger clone one base away. The J gene is TRBJ2-3, the V gene TRBV20-1, with 10 bases matching TRBD2. The CDR3 extends over 15 amino acids. Germline loops: CDR1 DFQATT, CDR2 SNEGSKA (reference sequence). DNA for the CDR3: TGCAGTGCTAGAGACCCAGGGCTAGCGGGAGACACGCTGTATTTT. This sequence encodes CSARDPGLAGDTLYF.

This clonotype was seen more than once but under ten times. The chain has TRBV24-1 and TRBJ2-2, with D possibly being TRBD2 (5 bases). Germline CDR1 KGHDR, CDR2 SFDVKD. The CDR3 sequence is 12 residues long. V lost 10 bases, J lost 5 bases, and 10 bases lay in between. CDR3 sequence reads: CATTRGTGELFF. As DNA, the CDR3 is TGTGCCACAACCCGAGGGACCGGGGAGCTGTTTTTT.

This clonotype came up a few times. The chain joins TRBV11-2 to TRBJ2-5; TRBD1 agrees at 8 bases. Germline V CDR1 and CDR2: SGHAT, FQNNGV. The CDR3 consists of 17 residues. V dropped 2 bases and J dropped 3; count of bases not matched to a gene: 11. The CDR3 here is CASSLRGAGQGEETQYF. CDR3 bases: TGTGCCAGCAGCTTACGGGGAGCAGGACAGGGTGAAGAGACCCAGTACTTC.

The rearrangement links TRBV19 to TRBJ2-6; D remains unclear. The germline V gene encodes CDR1 LNHDA and CDR2 SQIVND (reference sequence). V lost 4 bases, J lost 0 bases, and 7 bases lay in between. This CDR3 is 15 amino acids long. The CDR3 DNA reads as TGTGCCAGTAGTAATTGGGGCTCTGGGGCCAACGTCCTGACTTTC. It codes for CASSNWGSGANVLTF. Variable domain in full (rest from reference TRBV19 and TRBJ2-6): DGGITQSPKYLFRKEGQNVTLSCEQNLNHDAMYWYRQDPGQGLRLIYYSQIVNDFQKGDIAEGYSVSREKKESFPLTVTSAQKNPTAFYLCASSNWGSGANVLTFGAGSRLTVL.

This clonotype appeared a single time. The rearrangement joins TRBV25-1 to TRBJ2-1; 8 positions agree with TRBD2. After removal of 7 bases from V and 9 bases from J, the junction contained 11 bases not matched to a gene. This CDR3 contains 14 residues. CDR1 is MGHDK and CDR2 is SYGVNS in the germline V gene. The CDR3 here is CASTRGGGRREQFF. The CDR3 DNA follows: TGTGCCAGCACCCGGGGGGGGGGGCGGCGTGAGCAGTTCTTC.

By share of the sample, this clonotype is hyperexpanded. The chain recombines TRBV7-2 with TRBJ2-5, with D uncertain. The V end lost 2 bases, the J end lost 5 bases, and 15 bases lay between the germline ends. There are 15 residues in the CDR3. Germline CDR1 reads SGHTA; CDR2 reads FQGNSA. The CDR3 nucleotides read TGTGCCAGCAGCTTAATAGGGAATTCCGCGGAGACCCAGTACTTC. This sequence encodes CASSLIGNSAETQYF.

This sequence joins TRBV2 and TRBJ1-1, with D unclear. This CDR3 comprises 14 residues. V lost 6 bases to trimming and J lost 7 bases, with 18 bases between them. Germline assignment: CDR1 SNHLY and CDR2 FYNNEI. The CDR3 is CASRDRGIMGEAFF. The CDR3 DNA is TGTGCCAGCAGGGACCGAGGGATTATGGGTGAAGCTTTCTTT. Full variable domain (missing parts from reference TRBV2 and TRBJ1-1): EPEVTQTPSHQVTQMGQEVILRCVPISNHLYFYWYRQILGQKVEFLVSFYNNEISEKSEIFDDQFSVERPDGSNFTLKIRSTKLEDSAMYFCASRDRGIMGEAFFGQGTRLTVV.